This T cell receptor (beta chain) was documented in a study of T cell changes during pregnancy in multiple sclerosis. Sequencing was performed with immunoSEQ multiplex PCR; in TCRdb, only in-frame clones are kept and a portion is missing. The sample lists around 40,000 clones; roughly nine tenths were seen once. The CDR3 runs to 15 residues. Germline lookup yields CDR1 SGHRS and CDR2 YFSETQ. Trimming cost V 7 bases and J 8 bases; bases outside gene matches: 12. The sequence was collected from a female donor with multiple sclerosis, enrolled in a pregnancy study. This chain joins TRBV5-1 and TRBJ2-3, with 11 bases fitting TRBD1. Sequenced material: CD4+ T cells from peripheral blood mononuclear cells, taken in the third trimester of pregnancy. The CDR3 spells CASDDGQGARGTQYF. As DNA, the CDR3 is TGCGCCAGCGATGACGGACAGGGGGCAAGGGGTACGCAGTATTTT.